The sequence of this TCR beta chain was determined in a study of control samples from healthy donors and cancer patients. Some clones are missing from TCRdb's copy, which holds only in-frame ones; the method was immunoSEQ multiplex PCR. The data contain about 150,000 clones, over 85% of them singletons. J was trimmed by 3 bases and V by 3 bases; bases with no gene match: 5. CDR1 and CDR2 from the germline V gene are SGHNT and YYREEE (reference sequence). CDR3 length: 15 amino acids. J is TRBJ2-7 and V is TRBV5-4; 11 bases align to TRBD1. Sequenced: blood. This receptor was taken from a woman aged 40 to 55 in good health. CDR3 protein: CASSWGTGGYYEQYF. CDR3 coding DNA: TGTGCCAGCAGCTGGGGGACAGGGGGATACTACGAGCAGTACTTC.